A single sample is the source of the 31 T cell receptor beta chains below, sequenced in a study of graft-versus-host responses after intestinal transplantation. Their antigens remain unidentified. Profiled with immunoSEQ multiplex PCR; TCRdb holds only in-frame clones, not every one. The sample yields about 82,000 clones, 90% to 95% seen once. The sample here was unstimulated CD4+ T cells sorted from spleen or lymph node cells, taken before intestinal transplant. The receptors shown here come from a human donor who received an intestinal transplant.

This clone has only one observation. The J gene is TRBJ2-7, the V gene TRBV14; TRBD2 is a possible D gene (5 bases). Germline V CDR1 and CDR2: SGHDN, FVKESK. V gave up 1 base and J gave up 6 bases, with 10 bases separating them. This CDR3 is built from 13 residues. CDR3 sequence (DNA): TGTGCCAGCAGCCAAGCTCGGGATCGCGAGCAGTACTTC. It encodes CASSQARDREQYF.

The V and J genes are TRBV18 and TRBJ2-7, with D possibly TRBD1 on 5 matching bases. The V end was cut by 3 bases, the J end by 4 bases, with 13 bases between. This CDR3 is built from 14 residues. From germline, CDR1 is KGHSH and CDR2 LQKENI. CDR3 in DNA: TGTGCCAGCTCACCCGGTGGGGCGGTTTACGAGCAGTACTTC. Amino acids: CASSPGGAVYEQYF. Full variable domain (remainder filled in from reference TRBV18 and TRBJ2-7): NAGVMQNPRHLVRRRGQEARLRCSPMKGHSHVYWYRQLPEEGLKFMVYLQKENIIDESGMPKERFSAEFPKEGPSILRIQQVVRGDSAAYFCASSPGGAVYEQYFGPGTRLTVT.

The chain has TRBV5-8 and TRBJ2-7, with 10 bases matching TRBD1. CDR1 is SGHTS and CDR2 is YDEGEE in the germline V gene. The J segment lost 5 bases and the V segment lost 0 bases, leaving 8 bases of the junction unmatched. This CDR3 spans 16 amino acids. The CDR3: CASSLVWTGGIHEQYF. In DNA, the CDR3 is TGTGCCAGCAGCTTGGTATGGACAGGGGGAATCCACGAGCAGTACTTC.

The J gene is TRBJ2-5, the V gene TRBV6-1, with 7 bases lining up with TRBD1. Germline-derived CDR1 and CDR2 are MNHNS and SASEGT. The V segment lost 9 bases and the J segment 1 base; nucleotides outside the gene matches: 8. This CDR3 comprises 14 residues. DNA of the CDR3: TGTGCCAGTTCCCAAGGGGGCTTCCAAGAGACCCAGTACTTC. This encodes CASSQGGFQETQYF.

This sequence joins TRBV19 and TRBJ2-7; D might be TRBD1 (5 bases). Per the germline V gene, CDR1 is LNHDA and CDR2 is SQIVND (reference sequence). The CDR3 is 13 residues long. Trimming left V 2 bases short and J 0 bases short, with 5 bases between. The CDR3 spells CASSIQGSYEQYF. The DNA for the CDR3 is TGTGCCAGTAGTATACAGGGCTCCTACGAGCAGTACTTC.

CDR3 sequence reads: CASSQDRAGDEQYF. The DNA of the CDR3 is TGCGCCAGCAGCCAAGATCGGGCGGGCGACGAGCAGTACTTC. J is TRBJ2-7 and V is TRBV4-3, with D perhaps matching TRBD2 (5 bases). This CDR3 is 14 amino acids long. The germline CDR1 and CDR2 sequences are LGHNA and YSLEER. V was clipped by 0 bases and J by 5 bases, with 11 bases between them.

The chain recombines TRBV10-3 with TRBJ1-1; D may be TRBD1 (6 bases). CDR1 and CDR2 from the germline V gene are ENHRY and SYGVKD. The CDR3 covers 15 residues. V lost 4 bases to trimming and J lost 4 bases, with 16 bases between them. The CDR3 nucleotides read TGTGCCATCAGTGGGATCCAGGGGTCGGGCACTGAAGCTTTCTTT. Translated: CAISGIQGSGTEAFF.

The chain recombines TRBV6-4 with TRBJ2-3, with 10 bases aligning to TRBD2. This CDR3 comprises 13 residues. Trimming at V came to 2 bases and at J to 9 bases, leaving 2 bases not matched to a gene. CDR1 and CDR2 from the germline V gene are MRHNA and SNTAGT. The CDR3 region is CASSDSGGGTQYF. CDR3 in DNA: TGTGCCAGCAGTGACAGCGGGGGGGGGACGCAGTATTTT.

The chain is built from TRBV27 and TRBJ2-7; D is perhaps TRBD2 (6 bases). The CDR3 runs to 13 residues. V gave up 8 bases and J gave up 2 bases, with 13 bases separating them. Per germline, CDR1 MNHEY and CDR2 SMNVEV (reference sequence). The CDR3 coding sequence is TGTGCCAGCCGTGCGGGGTCCACCTACGAGCAGTACTTC. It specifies CASRAGSTYEQYF.

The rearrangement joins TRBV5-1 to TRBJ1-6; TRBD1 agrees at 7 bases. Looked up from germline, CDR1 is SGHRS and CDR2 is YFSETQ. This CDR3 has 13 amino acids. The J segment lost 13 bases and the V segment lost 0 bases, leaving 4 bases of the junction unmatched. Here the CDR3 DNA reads TGCGCCAGCAGCTTGGGACAGGGAAGTCCCCTCCACTTT. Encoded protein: CASSLGQGSPLHF.

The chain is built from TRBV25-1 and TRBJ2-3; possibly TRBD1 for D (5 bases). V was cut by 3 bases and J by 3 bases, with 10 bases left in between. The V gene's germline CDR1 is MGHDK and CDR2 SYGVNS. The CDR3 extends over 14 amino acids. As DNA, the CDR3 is TGTGCCAGCAGTGACAGGGAATGGACAGATACGCAGTATTTT. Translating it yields CASSDREWTDTQYF.

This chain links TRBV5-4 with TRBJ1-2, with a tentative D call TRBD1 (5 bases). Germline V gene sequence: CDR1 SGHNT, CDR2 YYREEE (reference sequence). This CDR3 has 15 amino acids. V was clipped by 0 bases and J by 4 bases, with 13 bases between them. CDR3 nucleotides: TGTGCCAGCAGCTTGGCTGGAGGGACGGTCTATGGCTACACCTTC. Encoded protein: CASSLAGGTVYGYTF.

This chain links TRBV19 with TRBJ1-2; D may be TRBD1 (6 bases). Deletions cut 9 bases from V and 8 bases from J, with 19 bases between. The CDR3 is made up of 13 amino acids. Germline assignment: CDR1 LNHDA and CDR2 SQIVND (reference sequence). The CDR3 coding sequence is TGTGCCAGCAACCCGACAGGAGAAATCGGCTACACCTTC. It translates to CASNPTGEIGYTF.

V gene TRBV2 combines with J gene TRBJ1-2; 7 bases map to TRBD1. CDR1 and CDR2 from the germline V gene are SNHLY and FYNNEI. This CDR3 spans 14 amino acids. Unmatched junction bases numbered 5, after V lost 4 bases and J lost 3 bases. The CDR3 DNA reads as TGTGCCAGCAGTGCCCTTACAGGGGACTATGGCTACACCTTC. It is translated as CASSALTGDYGYTF.

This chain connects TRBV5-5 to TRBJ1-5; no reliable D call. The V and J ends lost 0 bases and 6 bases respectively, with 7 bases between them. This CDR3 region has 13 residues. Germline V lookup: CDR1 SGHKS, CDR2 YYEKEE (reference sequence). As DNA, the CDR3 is TGTGCCAGCAGCTTGGTTTCCGGTCAGCCCCAGCATTTT. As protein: CASSLVSGQPQHF.

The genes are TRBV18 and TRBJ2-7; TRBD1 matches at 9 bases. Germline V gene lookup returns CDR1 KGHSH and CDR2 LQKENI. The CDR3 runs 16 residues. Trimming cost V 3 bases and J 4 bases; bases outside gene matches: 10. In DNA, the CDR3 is TGTGCCAGCTCACCGACACCGGGACAGGGTAAGTACGAGCAGTACTTC. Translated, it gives CASSPTPGQGKYEQYF.

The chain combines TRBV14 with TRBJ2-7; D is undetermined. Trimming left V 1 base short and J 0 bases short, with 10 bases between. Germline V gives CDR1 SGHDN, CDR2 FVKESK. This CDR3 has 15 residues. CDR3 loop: CASSQGSAPSYEQYF. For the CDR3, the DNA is TGTGCCAGCAGCCAAGGCAGCGCACCCTCCTACGAGCAGTACTTC. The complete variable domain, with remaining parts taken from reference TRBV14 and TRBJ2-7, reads EAGVTQFPSHSVIEKGQTVTLRCDPISGHDNLYWYRRVMGKEIKFLLHFVKESKQDESGMPNNRFLAERTGGTYSTLKVQPAELEDSGVYFCASSQGSAPSYEQYFGPGTRLTVT.

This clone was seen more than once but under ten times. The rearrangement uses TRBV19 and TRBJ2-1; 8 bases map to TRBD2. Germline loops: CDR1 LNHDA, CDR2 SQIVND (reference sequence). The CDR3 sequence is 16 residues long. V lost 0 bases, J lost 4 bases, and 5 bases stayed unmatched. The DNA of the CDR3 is TGTGCCAGTAGTATAGATGGTAGCGGGGTATACAATGAGCAGTTCTTC. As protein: CASSIDGSGVYNEQFF.

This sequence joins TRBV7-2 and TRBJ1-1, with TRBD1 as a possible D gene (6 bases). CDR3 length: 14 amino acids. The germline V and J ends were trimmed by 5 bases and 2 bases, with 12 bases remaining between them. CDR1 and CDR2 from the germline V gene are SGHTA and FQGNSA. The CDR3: CASSLRTANTEAFF. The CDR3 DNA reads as TGTGCCAGCAGCCTAAGGACAGCTAACACTGAAGCTTTCTTT.

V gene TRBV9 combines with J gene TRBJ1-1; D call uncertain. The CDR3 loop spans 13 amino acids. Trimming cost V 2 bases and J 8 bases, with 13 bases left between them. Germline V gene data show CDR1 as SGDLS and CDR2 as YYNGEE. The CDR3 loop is CASSVILAAEAFF. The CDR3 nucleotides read TGTGCCAGCAGCGTGATTTTGGCGGCCGAAGCTTTCTTT.

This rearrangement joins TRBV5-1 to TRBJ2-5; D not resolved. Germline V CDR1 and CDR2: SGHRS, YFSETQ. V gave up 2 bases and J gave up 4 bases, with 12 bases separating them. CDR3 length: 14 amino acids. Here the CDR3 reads CASSFLTGAETQYF. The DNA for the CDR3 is TGCGCCAGCAGCTTCCTTACCGGAGCAGAGACCCAGTACTTC.

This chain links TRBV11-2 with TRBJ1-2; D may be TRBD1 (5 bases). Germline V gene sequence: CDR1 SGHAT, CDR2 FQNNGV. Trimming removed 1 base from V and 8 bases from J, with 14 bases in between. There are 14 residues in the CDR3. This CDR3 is CASSLGGPFQGYTF. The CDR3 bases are TGTGCCAGCAGCTTAGGGGGCCCTTTTCAAGGCTACACCTTC.

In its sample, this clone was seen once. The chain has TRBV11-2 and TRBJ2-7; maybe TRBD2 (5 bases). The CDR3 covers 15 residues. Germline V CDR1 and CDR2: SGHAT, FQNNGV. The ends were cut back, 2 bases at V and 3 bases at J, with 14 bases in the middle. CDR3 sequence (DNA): TGTGCCAGCAGCTTAACGGCCGCGGCGGGCTACGAGCAGTACTTC. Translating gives CASSLTAAAGYEQYF.

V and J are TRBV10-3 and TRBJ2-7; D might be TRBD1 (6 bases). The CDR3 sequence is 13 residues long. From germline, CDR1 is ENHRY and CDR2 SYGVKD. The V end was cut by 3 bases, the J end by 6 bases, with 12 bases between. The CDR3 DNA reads TGTGCCATCAGTGAAAAGGACAGATTCGAGCAGTACTTC. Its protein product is CAISEKDRFEQYF.

The CDR3 nucleotides read TGTGCCAGTAGTCCGGGGACACCCGATCGCTACACCTTC. Translation: CASSPGTPDRYTF. The chain couples TRBV19 to TRBJ1-2; maybe TRBD1 (6 bases). Trimming stripped 5 bases from V and 9 bases from J, with 16 bases between. Germline V gene data show CDR1 as LNHDA and CDR2 as SQIVND (reference sequence). The CDR3 is made up of 13 amino acids.

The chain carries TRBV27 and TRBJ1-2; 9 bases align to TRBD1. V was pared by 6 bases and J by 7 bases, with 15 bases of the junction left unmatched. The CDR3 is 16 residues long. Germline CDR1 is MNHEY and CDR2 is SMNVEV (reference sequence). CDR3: CASSILWTGDRSGYTF. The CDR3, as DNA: TGTGCCAGCAGCATCCTCTGGACAGGGGATAGATCTGGCTACACCTTC.

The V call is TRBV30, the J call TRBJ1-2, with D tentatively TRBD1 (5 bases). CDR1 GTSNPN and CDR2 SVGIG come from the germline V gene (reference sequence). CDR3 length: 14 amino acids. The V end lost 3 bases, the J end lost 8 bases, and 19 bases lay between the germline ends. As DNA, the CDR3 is TGTGCCTGGAGCCCGGGGGGGGTTAGCCGGGGCTACACCTTC. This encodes CAWSPGGVSRGYTF.

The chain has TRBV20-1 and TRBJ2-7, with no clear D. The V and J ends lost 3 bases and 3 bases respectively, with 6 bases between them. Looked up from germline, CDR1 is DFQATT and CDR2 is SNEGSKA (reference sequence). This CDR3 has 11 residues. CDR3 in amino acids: CSARLSYEQYF. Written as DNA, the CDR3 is TGCAGTGCTAGGTTGAGCTACGAGCAGTACTTC.

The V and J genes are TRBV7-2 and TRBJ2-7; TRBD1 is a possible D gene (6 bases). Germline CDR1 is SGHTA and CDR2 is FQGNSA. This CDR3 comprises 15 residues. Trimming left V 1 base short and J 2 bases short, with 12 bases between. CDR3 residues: CASSLGGQGTYEQYF. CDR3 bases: TGTGCCAGCAGCTTAGGGGGCCAGGGGACCTACGAGCAGTACTTC.

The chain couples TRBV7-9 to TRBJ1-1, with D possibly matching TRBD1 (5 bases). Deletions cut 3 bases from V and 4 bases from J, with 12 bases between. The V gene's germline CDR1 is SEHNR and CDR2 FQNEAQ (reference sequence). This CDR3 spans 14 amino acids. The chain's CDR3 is CASSFGGMGTEAFF. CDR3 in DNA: TGTGCCAGCAGCTTTGGGGGGATGGGCACTGAAGCTTTCTTT.

CDR3 coding DNA: TGTGCCAGCAGTTTCAAGACTAGCGGCTTTTGCAATGAGCAGTTCTTC. This gives the protein CASSFKTSGFCNEQFF. V is TRBV6-4 and J is TRBJ2-1; 9 bases agree with TRBD2. The CDR3 extends over 16 amino acids. After removal of 5 bases from V and 6 bases from J, the junction contained 11 bases not matched to a gene. Germline CDR1 and CDR2: MRHNA and SNTAGT.